Listed here is a single T cell receptor beta chain. Its antigen remains unknown. Germline lookup yields CDR1 SQVTM and CDR2 ANQGSEA. This CDR3 region has 15 residues. In preparing the TRB cDNA libraries, 5' RACE with UMI labels was used. TCRdb reprocessed the 5' RACE reads, with one entry per CDR3 protein and no DNA. The sample table includes around 120,000 distinct CDR3 sequences. The data originate from a study of CXCR3-negative and CXCR3-positive naive CD8 T cells. Notes on the study in general: The TRB CDR3s that CXCR3-positive naive cells carried were more hydrophobic than those of CXCR3-negative naive cells.

Every CD8+ T cell subset underwent triplicate sorting at under 350,000 cells apiece. The rearrangement joins TRBV29-1 to TRBJ2-7; TCRdb designates TRBD1, a call that cannot be tested without DNA. This TCR derives from a human donor in good health. Some clones in this sample may be carry-over from other donors' samples. Sequenced material: naive CXCR3+ CD8+ T cells from blood. Noted subset: CD45RO-CCR7+CD27+CD95- naive CD8+ T cells expressing CXCR3 (TNR3+). The CDR3 sequence is CSVGSLGTFSYEQYF.